The 2 T cell receptor beta chains presented below share a single source sample, sequenced in a study of blood T cell repertoires in COVID-19. Measured with immunoSEQ multiplex PCR; TCRdb has only the in-frame clones, and not every one. The data hold about 220,000 clones, with approximately 84% observed a single time. Source material: peripheral blood. These receptors were taken from a woman aged 60-70 years with acute or convalescent COVID-19.

The CDR3 reads CAADSRDQPQHF. Here the CDR3 DNA reads TGTGCCGCGGACAGTCGAGATCAGCCCCAGCATTTT. The chain combines TRBV28 with TRBJ1-5; possible D gene TRBD1, 6 bases. The V gene lost 11 bases and the J gene lost 5 bases, with 13 bases spanning the gap. The CDR3 is made up of 12 amino acids. The germline CDR1 and CDR2 sequences are MDHEN and SYDVKM.

The chain has TRBV3-1 (or the pseudogene TRBV3-2) and TRBJ1-2; 8 bases match TRBD1. The CDR3 extends over 14 amino acids. V was clipped by 3 bases and J by 8 bases; unmatched bases: 8. Germline assignment: CDR1 LGHDT and CDR2 YNNKEL (reference sequence). The CDR3 reads CASSHWQTGGGYTF. CDR3 DNA: TGTGCCAGCAGCCATTGGCAAACAGGGGGAGGCTACACCTTC.